Each of the 25 T cell receptor beta chains below was sequenced from the same sample in a study of cytomegalovirus exposure and HLA in healthy donors. PCR primers comprised 60 Vbeta and 13 Jbeta primers. Sequenced by immunoSEQ multiplex PCR; TCRdb stores in-frame clones only, minus some. The sample carries around 55,000 clones, about four fifths recorded once. Sequences were obtained from PBMCs. Every receptor here comes from a female donor in good health and CMV-seronegative.

The chain carries TRBV6-5 and TRBJ2-1; 8 nucleotides line up with TRBD1. Trimming cost V 5 bases and J 3 bases; bases outside gene matches: 6. CDR3 length: 15 amino acids. In germline, CDR1 is MNHEY, CDR2 SVGAGI. The CDR3 loop is CASSIQGVGYNEQFF. The CDR3, as DNA: TGTGCCAGCAGTATACAGGGGGTAGGCTACAATGAGCAGTTCTTC.

This clone has a single count. The chain joins TRBV7-9 to TRBJ2-7, with 8 bases matching TRBD2. Per the germline V gene, CDR1 is SEHNR and CDR2 is FQNEAQ (reference sequence). The J segment lost 3 bases and the V segment lost 5 bases, leaving 6 bases of the junction unmatched. The CDR3 extends over 14 amino acids. CDR3 sequence reads: CASSPAGGSYEQYF. In nucleotides, the CDR3 is TGTGCCAGCAGCCCGGCGGGGGGCAGCTACGAGCAGTACTTC.

This chain links TRBV11-3 with TRBJ2-1, with TRBD2 matching over 8 bases. Germline assignment: CDR1 SGHNT and CDR2 YENEEA. The CDR3 length is 14 residues. Germline trimming cut 7 bases from V and 8 bases from J; bases unmatched to any gene: 10. DNA of the CDR3: TGTGCCAGCACCCCCCTTGCGGGGGGCGATGAGCAGTTCTTC. Translation gives CASTPLAGGDEQFF.

The chain links TRBV5-1 to TRBJ2-3; 8 nucleotides agree with TRBD2. The germline gives CDR1 SGHRS, CDR2 YFSETQ. V lost 0 bases to trimming and J lost 6 bases; unmatched junction nucleotides: 9. The CDR3 is made up of 16 amino acids. The DNA of the CDR3 is TGCGCCAGCAGCTTGGTTTCCGGGGGGGGCCTGGATACGCAGTATTTT. It codes for CASSLVSGGGLDTQYF. Drawing the rest from reference TRBV5-1 and TRBJ2-3, the complete variable domain is KAGVTQTPRYLIKTRGQQVTLSCSPISGHRSVSWYQQTPGQGLQFLFEYFSETQRNKGNFPGRFSGRQFSNSRSEMNVSTLELGDSALYLCASSLVSGGGLDTQYFGPGTRLTVL.

There are a few counts of this clone. The chain combines TRBV9 with TRBJ1-1; a weak D match, TRBD1 (6 bases). The CDR3 runs 13 residues. In germline, CDR1 is SGDLS, CDR2 YYNGEE. The V and J ends lost 3 bases and 2 bases respectively, with 8 bases between them. The CDR3 is CASSGDINTEAFF. The CDR3 bases are TGTGCCAGCAGCGGGGACATTAACACTGAAGCTTTCTTT.

This sequence joins TRBV27 and TRBJ2-5, with 9 bases matching TRBD1. The CDR3 sequence is 15 residues long. The J segment lost 11 bases and the V segment lost 3 bases, leaving 13 bases of the junction unmatched. Germline V CDR1 and CDR2: MNHEY, SMNVEV (reference sequence). CDR3 coding DNA: TGTGCCAGCAGTTTCTCCGGGACAGGGACGGGTGAGCAGTACTTC. Amino acid sequence: CASSFSGTGTGEQYF.

This rearrangement joins TRBV7-3 to TRBJ2-1; TRBD2 matches at 10 bases. The trim removed 4 bases at V and 7 bases at J, leaving 7 bases unmatched. The CDR3 sequence is 15 residues long. Germline V gene lookup returns CDR1 SGHTA and CDR2 FQGTGA. CDR3 sequence (DNA): TGTGCCAGCAGCTACATAGCGGGGGGAGTGAATGAGCAGTTCTTC. It specifies CASSYIAGGVNEQFF.

The gene calls are TRBV5-1 and TRBJ1-2; 10 bases are a match to TRBD1. This CDR3 has 15 amino acids. Looked up from germline, CDR1 is SGHRS and CDR2 is YFSETQ. Unmatched junction bases numbered 9, after V lost 3 bases and J lost 7 bases. CDR3 nucleotide sequence: TGCGCCAGCAGCTACGGACAGGGGGTGGGAGCTGGCTACACCTTC. Protein sequence: CASSYGQGVGAGYTF.

This clone was seen only once. The rearrangement links TRBV15 to TRBJ1-2; tentatively, D is TRBD1 (6 bases). Germline-derived CDR1 and CDR2 are LNHNV and YYDKDF (reference sequence). V lost 6 bases and J lost 4, with 12 bases in between. The CDR3 is made up of 13 amino acids. Here the CDR3 reads CATSSQGGYGYTF. CDR3 nucleotide sequence: TGTGCCACCAGTTCACAGGGTGGCTATGGCTACACCTTC.

CDR3 coding DNA: TGCGCCAGCAGCCGTGACAGGGCGGGAGAGACCCAGTACTTC. It codes for CASSRDRAGETQYF. This sequence joins TRBV5-1 and TRBJ2-5; 7 bases match TRBD1. The V gene end was trimmed by 4 bases and the J gene end by 4 bases; junction bases not matched to a gene: 7. CDR1 and CDR2 from the germline V gene are SGHRS and YFSETQ. The CDR3 runs to 14 residues.

J is TRBJ2-7 and V is TRBV5-4; TRBD1 matches at 11 bases. The CDR3 is 16 amino acids. CDR1 is SGHNT, CDR2 YYREEE, per germline (reference sequence). Germline trimming cut 4 bases from V and 2 bases from J; bases unmatched to any gene: 8. The DNA for the CDR3 is TGTGCCAGCAGCGCCGGCGGGACAGGGGGGACCTACGAGCAGTACTTC. It translates to CASSAGGTGGTYEQYF.

This clone has a handful of counts. The chain combines TRBV9 with TRBJ1-2, with 9 bases identical to TRBD1. The V gene's germline CDR1 is SGDLS and CDR2 YYNGEE. The CDR3 has 16 amino acids. The V gene end was trimmed by 0 bases and the J gene end by 1 base; junction bases not matched to a gene: 4. Here the CDR3 DNA reads TGTGCCAGCAGCGTAGGTGGGACAGGGCTTAACTATGGCTACACCTTC. Its protein product is CASSVGGTGLNYGYTF.

This clone showed up just a few times. The chain links TRBV4-3 to TRBJ1-2; D ambiguous. Germline loops: CDR1 LGHNA, CDR2 YSLEER. Trimming shortened V by 5 bases and J by 8 bases, and 21 bases separated the two germline ends. This CDR3 has 15 amino acids. The chain's CDR3 is CASSAQSGMIRGYTF. DNA for the CDR3: TGCGCCAGCAGCGCCCAATCCGGGATGATAAGAGGCTACACCTTC.

The CDR3 nucleotides read TGTGCCAGCTCACCCAACCAGGGGCAAGGCGAGCAGTACTTC. This codes for CASSPNQGQGEQYF. The genes are TRBV18 and TRBJ2-7; tentative D call: TRBD1 (6 bases). The ends were cut back, 3 bases at V and 6 bases at J, with 15 bases in the middle. Germline CDR1 KGHSH, CDR2 LQKENI. The CDR3 extends over 14 amino acids.

The V call is TRBV27, the J call TRBJ1-5; the match to TRBD1 covers 7 bases. The CDR3 has 16 residues. Trimming removed 6 bases from V and 0 bases from J; junction bases left unmatched: 8. The V gene's germline CDR1 is MNHEY and CDR2 SMNVEV (reference sequence). The CDR3 DNA reads as TGTGCCAGCAGGTCTAGGGGGCCTAATAGCAATCAGCCCCAGCATTTT. The encoded protein is CASRSRGPNSNQPQHF.

CDR3 amino acids: CSVVQRVGTNEQFF. The CDR3 coding sequence is TGCAGCGTTGTTCAGCGCGTAGGGACTAATGAGCAGTTCTTC. The J gene is TRBJ2-1, the V gene TRBV29-1; perhaps TRBD2 as D (6 bases). V was trimmed by 4 bases and J by 7 bases, leaving 17 bases between them. Germline loops: CDR1 SQVTM, CDR2 ANQGSEA. The CDR3 has 14 amino acids.

The genes are TRBV6-1 and TRBJ2-7, with TRBD2 matching over 13 bases. CDR1 MNHNS and CDR2 SASEGT come from the germline V gene. V lost 6 bases to trimming and J lost 1 base; unmatched junction nucleotides: 3. CDR3 length: 15 residues. As DNA, the CDR3 is TGTGCCAGCAGCGGGACTAGCGGGGCTTCCTACGAGCAGTACTTC. This sequence encodes CASSGTSGASYEQYF.

This clone was recorded only once. CDR3 amino acids: CAWTLRGGTGELFF. Written as DNA, the CDR3 is TGTGCCTGGACCCTACGAGGGGGAACCGGGGAGCTGTTTTTT. The rearrangement links TRBV30 to TRBJ2-2; maybe TRBD1 (6 bases). From germline, CDR1 is GTSNPN and CDR2 SVGIG (reference sequence). The V and J ends lost 4 bases and 5 bases respectively, with 14 bases between them. The CDR3 consists of 14 residues. Combining the CDR3 with reference TRBV30 and TRBJ2-2 gives the whole variable domain SQTIHQWPATLVQPVGSPLSLECTVEGTSNPNLYWYRQAAGRGLQLLFYSVGIGQISSEVPQNLSASRPQDRQFILSSKKLLLSDSGFYLCAWTLRGGTGELFFGEGSRLTVL.

Concerning this clone itself: The junction departs from germline at one end; a sequencing error may be responsible. V usage is TRBV7-9 and J usage is TRBJ1-5, with 8 bases lining up with TRBD1. CDR1 is SEHNR, CDR2 FQNEAQ, per germline (reference sequence). CDR3 length: 16 amino acids. The CDR3, as DNA: TGTGCCAGCAGCTTAGGTTGGGCAGGGGGCAACCAGCCCCAGCATTTT. Amino acid sequence: CASSLGWAGGNQPQHF.

This clone has a single count. V is TRBV27 and J is TRBJ2-5; 14 bases are a match to TRBD2. CDR3 length: 18 residues. J lost 7 bases, V lost 5 bases, and 15 bases had no gene match. Per the germline V gene, CDR1 is MNHEY and CDR2 is SMNVEV (reference sequence). The CDR3 region has the DNA TGTGCCAGCAGTCTGGGGACTAGCGGGGGACCACTCCACGGGACCCAGTACTTC. This gives the protein CASSLGTSGGPLHGTQYF.

This chain uses TRBV5-1 with TRBJ1-1; D unclear. The germline gives CDR1 SGHRS, CDR2 YFSETQ. The CDR3 length is 16 residues. Trimming removed 0 bases at V and 1 base at J, with 13 bases between. CDR3 bases: TGCGCCAGCAGCTTGGGGTCCGTCACGAGGAACACTGAAGCTTTCTTT. This gives the protein CASSLGSVTRNTEAFF. Full variable domain (missing parts from reference TRBV5-1 and TRBJ1-1): KAGVTQTPRYLIKTRGQQVTLSCSPISGHRSVSWYQQTPGQGLQFLFEYFSETQRNKGNFPGRFSGRQFSNSRSEMNVSTLELGDSALYLCASSLGSVTRNTEAFFGQGTRLTVV.

The chain combines TRBV30 with TRBJ1-1; no definite D call. The V gene's germline CDR1 is GTSNPN and CDR2 SVGIG (reference sequence). The CDR3 is 12 residues long. The germline V and J ends were trimmed by 3 bases and 1 base, with 6 bases remaining between them. This CDR3 is CAWSQENTEAFF. CDR3 nucleotide sequence: TGTGCCTGGAGCCAGGAGAACACTGAAGCTTTCTTT.

V is TRBV5-1 and J is TRBJ1-5; D possibly corresponds to TRBD1 (6 bases). The CDR3 is 13 amino acids. V gave up 3 bases and J gave up 6 bases, with 10 bases separating them. In germline, CDR1 is SGHRS, CDR2 YFSETQ. The DNA for the CDR3 is TGCGCCAGCAGCTACTCCAGGGGTCAGCCCCAGCATTTT. It is translated as CASSYSRGQPQHF. The entire variable domain, with the rest obtained from reference TRBV5-1 and TRBJ1-5, is as follows: KAGVTQTPRYLIKTRGQQVTLSCSPISGHRSVSWYQQTPGQGLQFLFEYFSETQRNKGNFPGRFSGRQFSNSRSEMNVSTLELGDSALYLCASSYSRGQPQHFGDGTRLSIL.

This chain links TRBV2 with TRBJ2-1; TRBD2 matches at 8 bases. The CDR3 covers 15 residues. The trim removed 6 bases at V and 1 base at J, leaving 5 bases unmatched. Germline assignment: CDR1 SNHLY and CDR2 FYNNEI. This CDR3 reads CASRSSSGSYNEQFF. Written as DNA, the CDR3 is TGTGCCAGCAGATCCTCTAGCGGGTCCTACAATGAGCAGTTCTTC.

V usage is TRBV4-1 and J usage is TRBJ1-4, with a possible D match to TRBD1 (5 bases). The CDR3 covers 17 residues. V gave up 0 bases and J gave up 5 bases, with 16 bases separating them. CDR1 is MGHRA, CDR2 YSYEKL, per germline. In DNA, the CDR3 is TGCGCCAGCAGCCAAGAGGCGGGGGGAACTAGAAATGAAAAACTGTTTTTT. This sequence encodes CASSQEAGGTRNEKLFF.